This T cell receptor (beta chain) was recorded in a study of blood T cell repertoires in COVID-19. Study context: Donors in the United States, Italy and Spain gave samples during acute or convalescent COVID-19. From T cells, B-cell-depleted T cells, or PBMCs came the material, which was cDNA or gDNA.

Authors' analysis steps: How many nucleated cells were present was estimated from reference gene primer amplification. The table came from immunoSEQ multiplex PCR; TCRdb's copy has only in-frame clones and leaves some out. That table supplies the V and J calls and clone size; D and trimming were determined from the DNA. The table shows 200,000 to 300,000 clones, with around 88% occurring only once. Germline V gene sequence: CDR1 MNHEY, CDR2 SMNVEV (reference sequence). This CDR3 has 13 amino acids. V was pared by 4 bases and J by 1 base, with 5 bases between. Clinical history as reported by participants underpinned cohort assignment.

The receptor's source is a woman between 45 and 65 years old who had recovered from COVID-19. The material sequenced was PBMCs or T cells enriched from blood (not recorded which). The V gene is TRBV27, the J gene TRBJ2-1, with no clear D. The CDR3 region has the DNA TGTGCCAGCAGTTCCGGGTCCTACAATGAGCAGTTCTTC. Translation: CASSSGSYNEQFF.